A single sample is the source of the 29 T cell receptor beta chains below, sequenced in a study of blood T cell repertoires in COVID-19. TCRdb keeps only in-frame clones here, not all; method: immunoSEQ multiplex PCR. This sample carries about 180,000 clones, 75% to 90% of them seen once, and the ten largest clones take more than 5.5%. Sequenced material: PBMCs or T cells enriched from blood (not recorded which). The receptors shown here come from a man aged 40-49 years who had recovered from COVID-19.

CDR3 sequence reads: CASSSGINTYEQYF. The DNA for the CDR3 is TGTGCCAGCAGCTCGGGGATTAATACCTACGAGCAGTACTTC. V usage is TRBV7-9 and J usage is TRBJ2-7; D perhaps matches TRBD2 (5 bases). The CDR3 sequence is 14 residues long. With 4 bases removed from V and 2 bases from J, the gap between germline ends came to 12 bases. From germline, CDR1 is SEHNR and CDR2 FQNEAQ (reference sequence).

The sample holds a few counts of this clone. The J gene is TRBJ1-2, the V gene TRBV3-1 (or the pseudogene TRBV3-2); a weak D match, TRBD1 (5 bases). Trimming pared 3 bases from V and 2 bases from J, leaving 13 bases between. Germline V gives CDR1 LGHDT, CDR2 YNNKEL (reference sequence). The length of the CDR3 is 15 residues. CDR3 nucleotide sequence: TGTGCCAGCAGCCAGATCCCCGCAGGGAACTATGGCTACACCTTC. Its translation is CASSQIPAGNYGYTF.

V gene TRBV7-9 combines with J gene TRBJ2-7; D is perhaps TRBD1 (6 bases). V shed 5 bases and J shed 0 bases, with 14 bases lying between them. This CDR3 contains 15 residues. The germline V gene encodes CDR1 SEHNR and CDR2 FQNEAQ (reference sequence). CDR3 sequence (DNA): TGTGCCAGCAGCACTACCCGAGGGGGCTCCTACGAGCAGTACTTC. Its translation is CASSTTRGGSYEQYF.

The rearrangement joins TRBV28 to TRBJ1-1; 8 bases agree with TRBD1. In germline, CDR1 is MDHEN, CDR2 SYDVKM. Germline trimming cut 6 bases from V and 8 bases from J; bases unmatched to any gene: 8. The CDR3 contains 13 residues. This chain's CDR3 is CASREGGTGEAFF. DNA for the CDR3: TGTGCCAGCAGGGAAGGCGGGACAGGAGAAGCTTTCTTT. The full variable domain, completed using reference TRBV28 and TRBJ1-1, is DVKVTQSSRYLVKRTGEKVFLECVQDMDHENMFWYRQDPGLGLRLIYFSYDVKMKEKGDIPEGYSVSREKKERFSLILESASTNQTSMYLCASREGGTGEAFFGQGTRLTVV.

The CDR3 protein is CASSDRGPDIQYF. The CDR3 nucleotides are TGTGCCAGCAGTGACAGGGGGCCCGACATTCAGTACTTC. The V and J genes are TRBV12-3 or TRBV12-4 and TRBJ2-4; TRBD1 aligns across 10 bases. With 5 bases clipped from V and 8 bases from J, the junction kept 3 bases outside the gene matches. The CDR3 spans 13 residues.

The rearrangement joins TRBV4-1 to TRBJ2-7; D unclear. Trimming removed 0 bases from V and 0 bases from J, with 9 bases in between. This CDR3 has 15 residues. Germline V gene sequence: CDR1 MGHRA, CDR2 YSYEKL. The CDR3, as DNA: TGCGCCAGCAGCCAAGATCAGATTCTCTCCTACGAGCAGTACTTC. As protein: CASSQDQILSYEQYF.

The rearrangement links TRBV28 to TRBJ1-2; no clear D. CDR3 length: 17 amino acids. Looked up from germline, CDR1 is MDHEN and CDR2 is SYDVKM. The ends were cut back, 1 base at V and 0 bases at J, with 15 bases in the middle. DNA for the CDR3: TGTGCCAGCAGTTTATTGATCCTTAAAGAGCCTAACTATGGCTACACCTTC. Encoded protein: CASSLLILKEPNYGYTF.

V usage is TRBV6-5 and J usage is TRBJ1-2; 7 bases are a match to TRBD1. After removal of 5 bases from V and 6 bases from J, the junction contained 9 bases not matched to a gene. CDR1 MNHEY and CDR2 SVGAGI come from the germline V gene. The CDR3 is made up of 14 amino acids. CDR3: CASSRDREYDGYTF. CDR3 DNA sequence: TGTGCCAGCAGTAGAGACAGGGAGTATGATGGCTACACCTTC.

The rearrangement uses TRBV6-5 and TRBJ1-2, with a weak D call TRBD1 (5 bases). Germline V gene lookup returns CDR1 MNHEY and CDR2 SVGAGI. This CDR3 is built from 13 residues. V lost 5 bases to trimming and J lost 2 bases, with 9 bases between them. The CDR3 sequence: CASSPEGNYGYTF. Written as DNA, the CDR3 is TGTGCCAGCAGTCCGGAGGGGAACTATGGCTACACCTTC.

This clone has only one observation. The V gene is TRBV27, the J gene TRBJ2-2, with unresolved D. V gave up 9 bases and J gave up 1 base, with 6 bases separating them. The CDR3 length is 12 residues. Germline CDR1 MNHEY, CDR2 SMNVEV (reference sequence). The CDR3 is CASPKNTGELFF. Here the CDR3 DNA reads TGTGCCAGTCCTAAGAACACCGGGGAGCTGTTTTTT.

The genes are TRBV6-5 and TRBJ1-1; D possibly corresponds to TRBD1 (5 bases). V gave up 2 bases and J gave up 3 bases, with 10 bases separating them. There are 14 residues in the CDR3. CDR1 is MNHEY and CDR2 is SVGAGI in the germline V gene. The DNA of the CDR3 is TGTGCCAGCAGTTACGCCGACAGCTACACTGAAGCTTTCTTT. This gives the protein CASSYADSYTEAFF.

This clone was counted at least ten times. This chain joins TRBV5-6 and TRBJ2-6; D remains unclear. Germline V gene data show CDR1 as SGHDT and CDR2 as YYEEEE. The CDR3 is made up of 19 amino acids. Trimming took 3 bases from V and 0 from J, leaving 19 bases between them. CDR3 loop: CASSSFGLDHISGANVLTF. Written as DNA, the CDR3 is TGTGCCAGCAGCTCTTTCGGTCTCGATCATATCTCTGGGGCCAACGTCCTGACTTTC.

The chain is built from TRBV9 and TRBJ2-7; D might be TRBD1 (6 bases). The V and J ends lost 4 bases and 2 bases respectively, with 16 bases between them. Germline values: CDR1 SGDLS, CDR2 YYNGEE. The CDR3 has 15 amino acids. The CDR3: CASSPRRDIPYEQYF. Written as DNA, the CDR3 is TGTGCCAGCAGCCCCCGCCGGGACATTCCCTACGAGCAGTACTTC. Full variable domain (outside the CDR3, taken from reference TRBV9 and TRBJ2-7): DSGVTQTPKHLITATGQRVTLRCSPRSGDLSVYWYQQSLDQGLQFLIQYYNGEERAKGNILERFSAQQFPDLHSELNLSSLELGDSALYFCASSPRRDIPYEQYFGPGTRLTVT.

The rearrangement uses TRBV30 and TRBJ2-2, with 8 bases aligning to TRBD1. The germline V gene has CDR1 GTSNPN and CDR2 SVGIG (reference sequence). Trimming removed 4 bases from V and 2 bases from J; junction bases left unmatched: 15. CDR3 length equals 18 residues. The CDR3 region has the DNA TGTGCCTGGATAGGGAGGCAGGGGACAGGTAGAAACACCGGGGAGCTGTTTTTT. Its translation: CAWIGRQGTGRNTGELFF.

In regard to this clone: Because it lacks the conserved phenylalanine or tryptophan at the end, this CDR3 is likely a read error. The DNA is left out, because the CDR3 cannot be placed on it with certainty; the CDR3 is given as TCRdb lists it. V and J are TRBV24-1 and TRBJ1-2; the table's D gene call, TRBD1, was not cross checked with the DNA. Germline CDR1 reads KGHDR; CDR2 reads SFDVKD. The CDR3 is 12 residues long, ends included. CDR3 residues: CATSDRTYGTPR.

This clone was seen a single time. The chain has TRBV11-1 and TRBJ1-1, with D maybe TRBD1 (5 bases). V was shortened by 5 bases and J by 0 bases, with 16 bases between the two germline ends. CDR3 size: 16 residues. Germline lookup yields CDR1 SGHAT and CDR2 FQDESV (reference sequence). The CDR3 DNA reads TGTGCCAGCAGCGGAGGGAGGGGACGTATGAACACTGAAGCTTTCTTT. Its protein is CASSGGRGRMNTEAFF.

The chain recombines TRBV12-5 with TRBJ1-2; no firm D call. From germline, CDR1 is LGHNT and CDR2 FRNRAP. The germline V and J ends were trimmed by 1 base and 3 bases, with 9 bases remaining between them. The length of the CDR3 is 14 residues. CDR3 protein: CASGLASSHYGYTF. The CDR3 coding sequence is TGTGCTAGTGGTTTGGCCTCCAGTCACTATGGCTACACCTTC.

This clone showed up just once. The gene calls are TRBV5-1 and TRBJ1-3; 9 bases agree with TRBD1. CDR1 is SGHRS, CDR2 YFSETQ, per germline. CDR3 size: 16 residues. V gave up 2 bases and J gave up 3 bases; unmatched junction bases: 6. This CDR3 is CASSLTGGQYGNTIYF. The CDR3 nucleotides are TGCGCCAGCAGCTTAACAGGGGGCCAGTATGGAAACACCATATATTTT.

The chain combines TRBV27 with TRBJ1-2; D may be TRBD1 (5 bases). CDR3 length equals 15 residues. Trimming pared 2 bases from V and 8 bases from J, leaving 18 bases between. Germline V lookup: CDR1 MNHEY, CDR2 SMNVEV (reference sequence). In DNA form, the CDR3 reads TGTGCCAGCAGTTTAGACTCAAGGGGAATTTTGGGCTACACCTTC. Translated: CASSLDSRGILGYTF.

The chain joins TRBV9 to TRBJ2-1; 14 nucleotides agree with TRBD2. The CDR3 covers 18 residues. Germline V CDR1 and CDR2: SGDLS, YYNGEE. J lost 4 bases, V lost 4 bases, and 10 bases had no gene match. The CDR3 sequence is CASSYSPGLAGVYNEQFF. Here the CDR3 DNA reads TGTGCCAGCAGCTATTCCCCGGGACTAGCGGGGGTATACAATGAGCAGTTCTTC.

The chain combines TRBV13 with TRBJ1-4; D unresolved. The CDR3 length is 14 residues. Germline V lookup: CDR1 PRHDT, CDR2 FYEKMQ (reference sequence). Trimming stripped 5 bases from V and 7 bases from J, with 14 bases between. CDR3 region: CASSVGLAGEKLFF. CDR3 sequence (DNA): TGTGCCAGCAGCGTCGGCCTAGCAGGTGAAAAACTGTTTTTT.

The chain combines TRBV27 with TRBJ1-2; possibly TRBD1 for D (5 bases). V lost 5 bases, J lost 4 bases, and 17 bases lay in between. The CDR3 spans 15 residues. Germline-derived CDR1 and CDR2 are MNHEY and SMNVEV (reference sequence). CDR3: CASSPSTGGSYGYTF. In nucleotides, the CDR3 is TGTGCCAGCAGTCCCTCAACCGGGGGGAGCTATGGCTACACCTTC.

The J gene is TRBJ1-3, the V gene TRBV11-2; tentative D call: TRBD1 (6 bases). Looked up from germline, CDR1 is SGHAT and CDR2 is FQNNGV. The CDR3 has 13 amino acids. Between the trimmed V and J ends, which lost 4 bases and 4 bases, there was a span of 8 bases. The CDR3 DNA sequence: TGTGCCAGCAGCTCTGACAGGGGAAACACCATATATTTT. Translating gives CASSSDRGNTIYF. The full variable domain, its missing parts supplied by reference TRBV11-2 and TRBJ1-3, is EAGVAQSPRYKIIEKRQSVAFWCNPISGHATLYWYQQILGQGPKLLIQFQNNGVVDDSQLPKDRFSAERLKGVDSTLKIQPAKLEDSAVYLCASSSDRGNTIYFGEGSWLTVV.

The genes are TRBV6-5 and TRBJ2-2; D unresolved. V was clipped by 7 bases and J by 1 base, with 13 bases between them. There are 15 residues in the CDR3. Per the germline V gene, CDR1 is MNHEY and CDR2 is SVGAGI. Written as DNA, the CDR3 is TGTGCCAGCACCGCAAACGGTGAGAACACCGGGGAGCTGTTTTTT. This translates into CASTANGENTGELFF.

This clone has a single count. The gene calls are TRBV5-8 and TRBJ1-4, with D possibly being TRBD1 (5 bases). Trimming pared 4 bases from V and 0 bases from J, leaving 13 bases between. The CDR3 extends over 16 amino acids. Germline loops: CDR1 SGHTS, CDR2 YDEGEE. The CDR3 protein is CASSLDRFPTNEKLFF. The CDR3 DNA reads TGTGCCAGCAGCCTCGACAGATTCCCAACTAATGAAAAACTGTTTTTT.

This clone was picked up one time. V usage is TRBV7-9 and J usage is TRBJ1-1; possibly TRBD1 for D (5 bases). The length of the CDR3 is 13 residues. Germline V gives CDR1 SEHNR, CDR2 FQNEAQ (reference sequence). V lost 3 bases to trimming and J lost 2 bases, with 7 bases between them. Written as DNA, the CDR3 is TGTGCCAGCAGCTTTGACAGCAACACTGAAGCTTTCTTT. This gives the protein CASSFDSNTEAFF. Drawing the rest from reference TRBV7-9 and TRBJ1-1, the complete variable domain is DTGVSQNPRHKITKRGQNVTFRCDPISEHNRLYWYRQTLGQGPEFLTYFQNEAQLEKSRLLSDRFSAERPKGSFSTLEIQRTEQGDSAMYLCASSFDSNTEAFFGQGTRLTVV.

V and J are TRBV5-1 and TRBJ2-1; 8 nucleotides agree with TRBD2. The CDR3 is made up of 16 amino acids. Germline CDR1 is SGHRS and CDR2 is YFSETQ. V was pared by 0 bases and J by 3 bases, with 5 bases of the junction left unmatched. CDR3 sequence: CASSLVSGVFYNEQFF. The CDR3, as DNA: TGCGCCAGCAGCTTGGTTAGCGGGGTGTTCTACAATGAGCAGTTCTTC.

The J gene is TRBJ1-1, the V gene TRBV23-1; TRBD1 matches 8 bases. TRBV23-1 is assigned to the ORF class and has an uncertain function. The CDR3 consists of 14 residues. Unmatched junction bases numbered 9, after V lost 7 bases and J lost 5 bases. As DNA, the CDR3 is TGCGCCAGCACCTCGGACAGGGCTAAAACTGAAGCTTTCTTT. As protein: CASTSDRAKTEAFF.

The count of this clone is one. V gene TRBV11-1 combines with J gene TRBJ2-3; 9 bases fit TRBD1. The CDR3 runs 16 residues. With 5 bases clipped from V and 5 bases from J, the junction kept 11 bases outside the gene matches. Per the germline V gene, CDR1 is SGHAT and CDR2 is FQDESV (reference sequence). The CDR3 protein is CASSPRRDRVRDTQYF. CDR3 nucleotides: TGTGCCAGCAGCCCTAGAAGGGACAGGGTTCGAGATACGCAGTATTTT. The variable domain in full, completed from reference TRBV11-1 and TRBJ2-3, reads EAEVAQSPRYKITEKSQAVAFWCDPISGHATLYWYRQILGQGPELLVQFQDESVVDDSQLPKDRFSAERLKGVDSTLKIQPAELGDSAMYLCASSPRRDRVRDTQYFGPGTRLTVL.